These 29 T cell receptor beta chains originate from one sample sequenced in a study of cytomegalovirus exposure and HLA in healthy donors. The PCR contained 60 Vbeta and 13 Jbeta primers. Sequencing used immunoSEQ multiplex PCR; TCRdb keeps in-frame clones, though not all of them. The table lists about 170,000 clones, around 62% of them singletons. Sequences were obtained from PBMCs. The source of these receptors is a man aged 35-49 years in good health and CMV-seronegative.

This clone was detected a few times. The gene calls are TRBV7-2 and TRBJ1-4; the D gene is possibly TRBD1 (5 bases). Looked up from germline, CDR1 is SGHTA and CDR2 is FQGNSA. The V end was cut by 4 bases, the J end by 0 bases, with 9 bases between. This CDR3 is 15 amino acids long. The CDR3 nucleotides are TGTGCCAGCAGCTCCGACAGTGCAACTAATGAAAAACTGTTTTTT. It codes for CASSSDSATNEKLFF.

The chain carries TRBV5-1 and TRBJ2-6; no firm D call. With 2 bases removed from V and 0 bases from J, the gap between germline ends came to 12 bases. CDR1 SGHRS and CDR2 YFSETQ come from the germline V gene. The CDR3 is made up of 17 amino acids. CDR3 loop: CASSFTAAISGANVLTF. The CDR3 region has the DNA TGCGCCAGCAGCTTCACAGCTGCGATCTCTGGGGCCAACGTCCTGACTTTC.

The chain joins TRBV25-1 to TRBJ1-2; D perhaps matches TRBD1 (6 bases). This CDR3 has 14 residues. V was cut by 4 bases and J by 6 bases, with 15 bases left in between. Germline V CDR1 and CDR2: MGHDK, SYGVNS. The CDR3 region is CASSGVWGRDGYTF. In nucleotides, the CDR3 is TGTGCCAGCAGTGGGGTTTGGGGGCGAGATGGCTACACCTTC.

Regarding this clone: Germline is not matched at one junction end, which may reflect a read error. Additional DNA sequences in this sample encode the identical CDR3. The chain recombines TRBV6-4 with TRBJ2-1, with TRBD2 as a possible D gene (5 bases). This CDR3 spans 16 amino acids. Germline V lookup: CDR1 MRHNA, CDR2 SNTAGT. The CDR3 protein is CASSDSRRNRRKRPVF. CDR3 bases: TGTGCCAGCAGTGACTCGAGGAGGAATAGAAGGAAAAGGCCGGTCTTC.

The rearrangement uses TRBV6-4 and TRBJ2-7; tentatively, D is TRBD1 (5 bases). Deletions cut 2 bases from V and 4 bases from J, with 15 bases between. The CDR3 contains 15 residues. Germline V gene sequence: CDR1 MRHNA, CDR2 SNTAGT. The chain's CDR3 is CASSDPWGLSYEQYF. CDR3 bases: TGTGCCAGCAGTGACCCATGGGGCCTTTCTTACGAGCAGTACTTC.

The table lists this clone with a few counts. The genes are TRBV5-1 and TRBJ2-2; D is ambiguous. The CDR3 extends over 14 amino acids. Germline V gene lookup returns CDR1 SGHRS and CDR2 YFSETQ. With 3 bases removed from V and 4 bases from J, the gap between germline ends came to 10 bases. This chain's CDR3 is CASSSLTLTGELFF. The CDR3 nucleotides read TGCGCCAGCAGCTCCCTAACGCTCACCGGGGAGCTGTTTTTT.

This clone was found once. The chain is built from TRBV6-6 and TRBJ1-6, with D hard to call. Germline assignment: CDR1 MNHNY and CDR2 SVGAGI (reference sequence). The CDR3 is 15 residues long. V lost 0 bases, J lost 8 bases, and 11 bases lay in between. For the CDR3, the DNA is TGTGCCAGCAGTTACTCGCTTCCCGGGGATTCACCCCTCCACTTT. It specifies CASSYSLPGDSPLHF.

The V gene is TRBV28, the J gene TRBJ2-2; possibly TRBD1 for D (5 bases). Trimming shortened V by 5 bases and J by 0 bases, and 16 bases separated the two germline ends. Germline-derived CDR1 and CDR2 are MDHEN and SYDVKM. This CDR3 spans 17 amino acids. The CDR3: CASSPGSISTNTGELFF. The DNA of the CDR3 is TGTGCCAGCAGTCCAGGGTCCATCTCCACGAACACCGGGGAGCTGTTTTTT.

This chain joins TRBV7-6 and TRBJ1-2, with 7 bases identical to TRBD1. CDR3 length: 14 amino acids. Looked up from germline, CDR1 is SGHVS and CDR2 is FNYEAQ. V shed 4 bases and J 2 bases; nucleotides not matched to a gene: 4. The CDR3 region has the DNA TGTGCCAGCAGCTCCACGACAGGGAACTATGGCTACACCTTC. As protein: CASSSTTGNYGYTF.

For the CDR3, the DNA is TGTGCCAGCAAAGGACAGCCTAATCAGCCCCAGCATTTT. Translation gives CASKGQPNQPQHF. The chain employs TRBV6-5 and TRBJ1-5; D may be TRBD1 (6 bases). The germline CDR1 and CDR2 sequences are MNHEY and SVGAGI. Trimming took off 7 bases at V and 4 bases at J, with 11 bases between the two ends. The CDR3 length is 13 residues.

This clone was detected once. The genes are TRBV4-2 and TRBJ2-5; D unclear. The CDR3 is 12 amino acids. In germline, CDR1 is LGHNA, CDR2 YNFKEQ. With 2 bases removed from V and 7 bases from J, the gap between germline ends came to 8 bases. CDR3 region: CASSQPLGTQYF. The CDR3 DNA is TGTGCCAGCAGCCAACCCCTCGGGACCCAGTACTTC.

The genes are TRBV11-1 and TRBJ1-1; D gene unclear. The CDR3 totals 18 residues. Per the germline V gene, CDR1 is SGHAT and CDR2 is FQDESV (reference sequence). V was cut by 6 bases and J by 4 bases, with 27 bases left in between. The chain's CDR3 is CASRIDGVNSIRATEAFF. The CDR3 DNA follows: TGTGCCAGCAGGATTGACGGGGTTAATAGTATTCGGGCCACTGAAGCTTTCTTT.

This clone was seen a single time. V and J are TRBV5-1 and TRBJ2-3; a weak D match, TRBD2 (5 bases). The ends were cut back, 0 bases at V and 7 bases at J, with 12 bases in the middle. CDR1 is SGHRS and CDR2 is YFSETQ in the germline V gene. This CDR3 has 14 residues. The CDR3 region is CASSLAGEKNTQYF. CDR3 DNA sequence: TGCGCCAGCAGCTTGGCTGGGGAGAAAAATACGCAGTATTTT.

The V call is TRBV7-8, the J call TRBJ2-3, with TRBD2 as a possible D gene (6 bases). There are 14 residues in the CDR3. Trimming removed 0 bases from V and 6 bases from J, with 10 bases in between. Per the germline V gene, CDR1 is SGHVS and CDR2 is FQNEAQ. The CDR3 sequence: CASSLAEGRDTQYF. The DNA for the CDR3 is TGTGCCAGCAGCTTAGCGGAGGGTCGGGATACGCAGTATTTT.

The chain uses TRBV29-1 and TRBJ1-5, with 7 bases fitting TRBD1. From germline, CDR1 is SQVTM and CDR2 ANQGSEA. This CDR3 has 14 residues. V shed 5 bases, J shed 2 bases, and the junction held 6 bases outside the gene matches. Here the CDR3 DNA reads TGCAGCGTTCGACAGGGTGGGCGCAATCAGCCCCAGCATTTT. Protein product: CSVRQGGRNQPQHF.

The rearrangement uses TRBV4-3 and TRBJ2-5, with D perhaps matching TRBD2 (6 bases). V was shortened by 4 bases and J by 4 bases, with 19 bases between the two germline ends. Germline V gene lookup returns CDR1 LGHNA and CDR2 YSLEER. CDR3 size: 16 residues. This CDR3 is CASSLNPRGLGETQYF. Written as DNA, the CDR3 is TGCGCCAGCAGCCTGAACCCGCGGGGTTTAGGAGAGACCCAGTACTTC.

The chain carries TRBV7-9 and TRBJ1-5, with D tentatively TRBD1 (5 bases). The V end was cut by 4 bases, the J end by 4 bases, with 17 bases between. This CDR3 has 16 amino acids. Germline CDR1 and CDR2: SEHNR and FQNEAQ (reference sequence). CDR3 region: CASSYSPGRGNQPQHF. DNA for the CDR3: TGTGCCAGCAGCTACTCCCCGGGACGGGGGAATCAGCCCCAGCATTTT.

This chain links TRBV5-6 with TRBJ1-4; 8 bases agree with TRBD1. This CDR3 contains 16 residues. The V and J ends lost 4 bases and 0 bases, in that order; junction bases with no gene match: 5. In germline, CDR1 is SGHDT, CDR2 YYEEEE. The CDR3 protein is CASSIQGGATNEKLFF. The CDR3 DNA reads TGTGCCAGCAGCATACAGGGGGGGGCAACTAATGAAAAACTGTTTTTT.

V usage is TRBV28 and J usage is TRBJ1-2, with a tentative D call TRBD1 (5 bases). Germline CDR1 and CDR2: MDHEN and SYDVKM. V was cut by 7 bases and J by 6 bases, with 15 bases left in between. The CDR3 extends over 13 amino acids. The CDR3: CASTLPGGDGYTF. DNA of the CDR3: TGTGCCAGCACTCTCCCGGGGGGTGATGGCTACACCTTC.

V and J are TRBV4-2 and TRBJ2-3; 10 nucleotides match TRBD2. Germline V gene data show CDR1 as LGHNA and CDR2 as YNFKEQ. The CDR3 is made up of 17 amino acids. V lost 1 base to trimming and J lost 6 bases; unmatched junction nucleotides: 10. The CDR3 here is CASSQAPPSGGGDTQYF. The CDR3 DNA reads as TGTGCCAGCAGCCAAGCCCCCCCTAGCGGGGGCGGGGATACGCAGTATTTT.

The rearrangement joins TRBV7-2 to TRBJ1-2, with D maybe TRBD1 (5 bases). This CDR3 region has 14 residues. Between the trimmed V and J ends, which lost 3 bases and 3 bases, there was a span of 11 bases. Germline V CDR1 and CDR2: SGHTA, FQGNSA. The CDR3 loop reads CASSLGLEYYGYTF. Written as DNA, the CDR3 is TGTGCCAGCAGCTTGGGACTGGAGTACTATGGCTACACCTTC.

Worth noting for this clone: At one end, the junction sequence differs from germline, possibly due to a read error. The chain recombines TRBV30 with TRBJ2-2; a possible D gene is TRBD2 (5 bases). CDR3 length: 12 amino acids. Germline CDR1 is GTSNPN and CDR2 is SVGIG (reference sequence). The CDR3 protein is CAWSENTGEPFF. CDR3 DNA: TGTGCCTGGAGCGAGAACACCGGGGAGCCGTTTTTT.

The J gene is TRBJ1-2, the V gene TRBV9; TRBD1 aligns across 7 bases. There are 13 residues in the CDR3. Germline trimming cut 4 bases from V and 4 bases from J; bases unmatched to any gene: 4. The germline CDR1 and CDR2 sequences are SGDLS and YYNGEE. CDR3 DNA: TGTGCCAGCAGCCCCGGGACAGCCTATGGCTACACCTTC. This translates into CASSPGTAYGYTF.

This chain connects TRBV7-2 to TRBJ2-5, with TRBD1 as a possible D gene (6 bases). Matching the DNA end better, TRBJ2-7 makes the J call doubtful. The CDR3 length is 13 residues. In germline, CDR1 is SGHTA, CDR2 FQGNSA. Here the CDR3 reads CASSLNREYEQYF. CDR3 DNA: TGTGCCAGCAGCTTAAACAGGGAGTACGAGCAGTACTTC.

J is TRBJ1-5 and V is TRBV9; no firm D call. V was cut by 3 bases and J by 0 bases, with 10 bases left in between. Germline V gene sequence: CDR1 SGDLS, CDR2 YYNGEE. This CDR3 region has 15 residues. The CDR3 bases are TGTGCCAGCAGCGCACACAGTTTTAGCAATCAGCCCCAGCATTTT. Amino acid sequence: CASSAHSFSNQPQHF. Supplemented by reference TRBV9 and TRBJ1-5, the full variable domain reads DSGVTQTPKHLITATGQRVTLRCSPRSGDLSVYWYQQSLDQGLQFLIQYYNGEERAKGNILERFSAQQFPDLHSELNLSSLELGDSALYFCASSAHSFSNQPQHFGDGTRLSIL.

About this clone: Additional DNA sequences in this sample encode the identical CDR3. The chain joins TRBV5-1 to TRBJ2-2; possible D gene TRBD2, 5 bases. Germline lookup yields CDR1 SGHRS and CDR2 YFSETQ. Trimming removed 2 bases from V and 1 base from J, with 6 bases in between. CDR3 length: 14 residues. CDR3 protein: CASSLGLNTGELFF. The CDR3 DNA sequence: TGCGCCAGCAGCTTAGGACTGAACACCGGGGAGCTGTTTTTT.

V is TRBV7-2 and J is TRBJ1-3, with 9 bases matching TRBD1. This CDR3 is built from 15 residues. Germline lookup yields CDR1 SGHTA and CDR2 FQGNSA. Trimming at V came to 6 bases and at J to 3 bases, leaving 6 bases not matched to a gene. This CDR3 is CASSWTGENGNTIYF. The CDR3 DNA sequence: TGTGCCAGCAGTTGGACAGGGGAAAATGGAAACACCATATATTTT.

With regard to this clone: The junction differs from germline at one of its ends, possibly a read error. The V call is TRBV7-3, the J call TRBJ1-1, with 8 bases matching TRBD1. The germline V gene encodes CDR1 SGHTA and CDR2 FQGTGA. CDR3 size: 18 residues. The CDR3 region has the DNA TGTTCCAGCAGCTTATTCCCCGTGGCAGGGGGCCCTAACACTGAAGCTTTCTTT. Translated: CSSSLFPVAGGPNTEAFF.

The chain recombines TRBV7-9 with TRBJ2-3, with D possibly being TRBD2 (5 bases). Trimming removed 5 bases at V and 5 bases at J, with 20 bases between. The CDR3 extends over 16 amino acids. CDR1 and CDR2 (germline): SEHNR, FQNEAQ (reference sequence). This CDR3 reads CASSRRTQKSGDTQYF. CDR3 sequence (DNA): TGTGCCAGCAGCCGGAGGACCCAAAAGAGCGGAGATACGCAGTATTTT.